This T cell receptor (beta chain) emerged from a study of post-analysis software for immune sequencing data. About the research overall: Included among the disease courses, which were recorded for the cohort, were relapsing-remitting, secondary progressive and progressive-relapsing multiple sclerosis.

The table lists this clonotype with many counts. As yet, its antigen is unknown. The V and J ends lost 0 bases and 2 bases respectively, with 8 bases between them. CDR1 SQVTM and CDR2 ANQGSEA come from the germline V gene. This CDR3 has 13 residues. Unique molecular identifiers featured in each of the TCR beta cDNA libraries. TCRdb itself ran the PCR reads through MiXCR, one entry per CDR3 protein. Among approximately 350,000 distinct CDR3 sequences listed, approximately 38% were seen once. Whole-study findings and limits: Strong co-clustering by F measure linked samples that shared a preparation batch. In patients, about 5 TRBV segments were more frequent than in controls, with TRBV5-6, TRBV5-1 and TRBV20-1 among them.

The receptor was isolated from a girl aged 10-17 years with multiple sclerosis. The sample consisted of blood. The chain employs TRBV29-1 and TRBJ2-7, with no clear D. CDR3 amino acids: CSVEEGYTYEQYF. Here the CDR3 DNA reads TGCAGCGTTGAAGAGGGTTATACCTACGAGCAGTACTTC.